This TCR beta chain was sequenced for a study of cytomegalovirus exposure and HLA in healthy donors. Regarding the study as a whole: According to reports, the classifier identified cytomegalovirus status with high specificity and sensitivity.

TCRdb's table, derived via immunoSEQ multiplex PCR, lists solely in-frame clones and lacks some. The sample has more than 100,000 clones, 70% to 90% seen once. Germline V gene sequence: CDR1 MRHNA, CDR2 SNTAGT. The CDR3 spans 13 residues. With 5 bases removed from V and 1 base from J, the gap between germline ends came to 5 bases. Regarding this clone: Its antigen is not identified.

The sequence derives from a woman under 30 in good health and CMV-seropositive. The sequenced sample consisted of PBMCs. V is TRBV6-4 and J is TRBJ2-2; D is undetermined. The CDR3 spells CASSPGNTGELFF. CDR3 in DNA: TGTGCCAGCAGTCCAGGGAACACCGGGGAGCTGTTTTTT.